One and the same sample provided the 8 T cell receptor beta chains below, sequenced in a study of shared clonotypes between healthy human individuals. TCRdb keeps only in-frame clones here, not all; method: immunoSEQ multiplex PCR. Among hundreds of thousands of clones listed, approximately 95% were seen once. Sequencing input: naive CD4+ T cells sorted from blood. The subset: CD45RA+ positively selected. These receptors all stem from a woman younger than 45 in good health.

This chain connects TRBV5-1 to TRBJ2-5; D is possibly TRBD1 or TRBD2 (5 bases each). The end of the DNA is better explained by TRBJ2-7, so the J call may be wrong. Germline V lookup: CDR1 SGHRS, CDR2 YFSETQ. The CDR3 totals 12 residues. CDR3: CASSLAGREQYF. CDR3 sequence (DNA): TGCGCCAGCAGCTTGGCGGGACGCGAGCAGTACTTC.

The chain uses TRBV9 and TRBJ2-7; D uncertain. Germline V gene sequence: CDR1 SGDLS, CDR2 YYNGEE. The CDR3 covers 14 residues. With 2 bases removed from V and 6 bases from J, the gap between germline ends came to 15 bases. The CDR3 sequence is CASSVVMILGEQYF. In nucleotides, the CDR3 is TGTGCCAGCAGCGTTGTTATGATTCTCGGCGAGCAGTACTTC. Full variable domain (missing parts from reference TRBV9 and TRBJ2-7): DSGVTQTPKHLITATGQRVTLRCSPRSGDLSVYWYQQSLDQGLQFLIQYYNGEERAKGNILERFSAQQFPDLHSELNLSSLELGDSALYFCASSVVMILGEQYFGPGTRLTVT.

This sequence joins TRBV19 and TRBJ2-2, with unresolved D. Trimming removed 3 bases at V and 6 bases at J, with 5 bases between. This CDR3 is built from 12 residues. Germline loops: CDR1 LNHDA, CDR2 SQIVND (reference sequence). Written as DNA, the CDR3 is TGTGCCAGTAGTATTCGTCCCGGGGAGCTGTTTTTT. This sequence encodes CASSIRPGELFF.

The chain's CDR3 is CAISPGSRSYEQYF. CDR3 bases: TGTGCCATCAGTCCGGGGTCGAGGAGCTACGAGCAGTACTTC. The V gene is TRBV10-3, the J gene TRBJ2-7; a weak D match, TRBD2 (5 bases). Germline CDR1 is ENHRY and CDR2 is SYGVKD. The V gene lost 5 bases and the J gene lost 3 bases, with 14 bases spanning the gap. CDR3 size: 14 residues.

The genes are TRBV19 and TRBJ2-3; tentatively, D is TRBD1 (6 bases). There are 16 residues in the CDR3. Per germline, CDR1 LNHDA and CDR2 SQIVND (reference sequence). V lost 0 bases, J lost 4 bases, and 14 bases lay in between. CDR3 coding DNA: TGTGCCAGTAGTATAGACGACAGGCTCTCCCCAGATACGCAGTATTTT. This encodes CASSIDDRLSPDTQYF.

The chain joins TRBV28 to TRBJ1-4; 7 nucleotides line up with TRBD1. This CDR3 is built from 14 residues. CDR1 MDHEN and CDR2 SYDVKM come from the germline V gene. V lost 6 bases, J lost 10 bases, and 11 bases stayed unmatched. CDR3 DNA: TGTGCCAGCAGACCAGACAGGGTTCTTAGAAAACTGTTTTTT. Translated, it gives CASRPDRVLRKLFF.

The chain carries TRBV9 and TRBJ2-2; D may be TRBD1 (5 bases). The CDR3 loop spans 17 amino acids. CDR1 and CDR2 (germline): SGDLS, YYNGEE. Trimming cost V 2 bases and J 4 bases, with 18 bases left between them. This CDR3 is CASSVTRQGITTGELFF. CDR3 nucleotide sequence: TGTGCCAGCAGCGTGACCCGGCAGGGAATTACCACCGGGGAGCTGTTTTTT.

The chain links TRBV6-5 to TRBJ1-2; the D is unclear. V shed 0 bases and J shed 4 bases, with 9 bases lying between them. Germline CDR1 MNHEY, CDR2 SVGAGI. The CDR3 runs to 14 residues. The CDR3 DNA follows: TGTGCCAGCAGTTACTCGCCAGAACTCTATGGCTACACCTTC. It specifies CASSYSPELYGYTF.